This is a list of T cell receptor beta chains from one sample in a study of blood T cell repertoires in COVID-19. Only in-frame clones appear in the TCRdb table, and some are missing; sequencing was by immunoSEQ multiplex PCR. The sample has 240,000 or so clones, around 85% seen once. Sequencing input: PBMCs or T cells enriched from blood (not recorded which). These receptors were collected from a woman aged 40 to 49 with acute COVID-19. The conserved cysteine and the conserved F or W are not part of the CDR3 here.

J gene: TRBJ2-2; V gene: TRBV4-2; CDR3 protein: ASSQAGGVAGPTGELF
J gene: TRBJ2-2; V gene: TRBV6-1; CDR3 protein: ASSERHPGGELF
J gene: TRBJ1-2; V gene: TRBV14; CDR3 protein: ASSPGRRMTNYGYT
J gene: TRBJ1-1; V gene: TRBV7-3; CDR3 protein: ASSAGQGAF
J gene: TRBJ2-2; V gene: TRBV27; CDR3 protein: ASSLRGGRNGELF
J gene: TRBJ2-3; V gene: TRBV2; CDR3 protein: ASSVWTSDTDTQY
J gene: TRBJ1-1; V gene: TRBV7-9; CDR3 protein: ASSSRDLDRKNTEAF
J gene: TRBJ1-6; V gene: TRBV30; CDR3 protein: AWSRGSSYNSPLH
J gene: TRBJ2-1; V gene: TRBV3-1/TRBV3-2; CDR3 protein: ASSQDLRGKGNNEQF
J gene: TRBJ1-1; V gene: TRBV12-3/TRBV12-4; CDR3 protein: ASSFDRNTEAF
J gene: TRBJ2-2; V gene: TRBV5-1; CDR3 protein: ASSAMDSLTGELF
J gene: TRBJ2-1; V gene: TRBV10-3; CDR3 protein: AISETDRPNEQF
J gene: TRBJ2-2; V gene: TRBV7-2; CDR3 protein: ASSPPGQNTGELF
J gene: TRBJ2-3; V gene: TRBV5-1; CDR3 protein: ASSLQGGTDTQY
J gene: TRBJ2-5; V gene: TRBV5-1; CDR3 protein: ASSLSPSAGEETQY
J gene: TRBJ2-3; V gene: TRBV5-4; CDR3 protein: ASSLERGTDTQY
J gene: TRBJ2-2; V gene: TRBV7-3; CDR3 protein: ASSLRGLADTGELF
J gene: TRBJ2-7; V gene: TRBV6-6; CDR3 protein: ASTGRDNSYEQY
J gene: TRBJ2-3; V gene: TRBV9; CDR3 protein: ASSLTSGFTDTQY
J gene: TRBJ2-1; V gene: TRBV30; CDR3 protein: ASSRDRGGSVIDEQF
J gene: TRBJ1-2; V gene: TRBV18; CDR3 protein: ASSRDRVNYGYT
J gene: TRBJ1-1; V gene: TRBV10-1; CDR3 protein: ASSARKVADTEAF
J gene: TRBJ2-5; V gene: TRBV9; CDR3 protein: ASSPSSGRGETQY
J gene: TRBJ1-1; V gene: TRBV30; CDR3 protein: AWSVLAEAF
J gene: TRBJ1-2; V gene: TRBV25-1; CDR3 protein: ASSEFGTGGNGYT
J gene: TRBJ2-2; V gene: TRBV18; CDR3 protein: ASSPKEATTSVTGELF
J gene: TRBJ1-5; V gene: TRBV3-1/TRBV3-2; CDR3 protein: ASSPRQGAGQPQH
J gene: TRBJ2-5; V gene: TRBV3-1/TRBV3-2; CDR3 protein: ASSQVGGLAMETQY
J gene: TRBJ1-6; V gene: TRBV2; CDR3 protein: ASGRGAYSPLH
J gene: TRBJ2-3; V gene: TRBV7-8; CDR3 protein: ASSLVSGLETDTQY
J gene: TRBJ2-7; V gene: TRBV4-1; CDR3 protein: ASSHTELGSYEQY
J gene: TRBJ2-7; V gene: TRBV5-1; CDR3 protein: ASSLNTPYEQY
J gene: TRBJ2-7; V gene: TRBV2; CDR3 protein: ATQGLGYEQY
J gene: TRBJ2-7; V gene: TRBV13; CDR3 protein: ASSFRQDKIPYEQY
J gene: TRBJ2-7; V gene: TRBV10-3; CDR3 protein: AISERTKLAGGRRPHYEQY
J gene: TRBJ1-3; V gene: TRBV7-9; CDR3 protein: ASADRDSGNTIY
J gene: TRBJ2-1; V gene: TRBV19; CDR3 protein: ASSPGQANEQF
J gene: TRBJ2-1; V gene: TRBV7-9; CDR3 protein: ASSYTGTVNEQF
J gene: TRBJ1-5; V gene: TRBV28; CDR3 protein: ASRNPVGRVTNQPQH
J gene: TRBJ2-1; V gene: TRBV5-1; CDR3 protein: ASSLSGPSRNEQF
J gene: TRBJ1-1; V gene: TRBV18; CDR3 protein: ASSPTGQETF
J gene: TRBJ2-7; V gene: TRBV27; CDR3 protein: ASSGRSSYEQY
J gene: TRBJ2-2; V gene: TRBV2; CDR3 protein: ASSEVASGPANTGELF
J gene: TRBJ2-2; V gene: TRBV18; CDR3 protein: ASSLTTSGNPNTGELF
J gene: TRBJ2-7; V gene: TRBV6-5; CDR3 protein: ASVGTGPYEQY
J gene: TRBJ1-5; V gene: TRBV21-1; CDR3 protein: ASSKPKDRGLKPQH
J gene: TRBJ2-7; V gene: TRBV5-8; CDR3 protein: ASTSGAAYEQY
J gene: TRBJ2-4; V gene: TRBV19; CDR3 protein: ASSLIAVNIQY
J gene: TRBJ1-2; V gene: TRBV30; CDR3 protein: ACIRSYGYT
J gene: TRBJ2-2; V gene: TRBV4-1; CDR3 protein: ASSQTGLAGVRPGELF
J gene: TRBJ1-2; V gene: TRBV23-1; CDR3 protein: ASSPTDNYGYT
J gene: TRBJ2-7; V gene: TRBV27; CDR3 protein: ASSPGNEQY
J gene: TRBJ2-1; V gene: TRBV3-1/TRBV3-2; CDR3 protein: ASSQDRELVNEQF
J gene: TRBJ2-6; V gene: TRBV4-1; CDR3 protein: ASSHHYPSPAYSGANVLT
J gene: TRBJ2-5; V gene: TRBV5-8; CDR3 protein: ASSFRGGGETQY
J gene: TRBJ1-2; V gene: TRBV7-2; CDR3 protein: ASSPRRGFAYGYT
J gene: TRBJ2-7; V gene: TRBV12-3/TRBV12-4; CDR3 protein: ASSFRGFEQY
J gene: TRBJ1-2; V gene: TRBV19; CDR3 protein: ASSADRVRGYT
J gene: TRBJ1-2; V gene: TRBV2; CDR3 protein: ASMGGEGYGYT
J gene: TRBJ2-1; V gene: TRBV24-1; CDR3 protein: ATSDPSGLAGNNEQF